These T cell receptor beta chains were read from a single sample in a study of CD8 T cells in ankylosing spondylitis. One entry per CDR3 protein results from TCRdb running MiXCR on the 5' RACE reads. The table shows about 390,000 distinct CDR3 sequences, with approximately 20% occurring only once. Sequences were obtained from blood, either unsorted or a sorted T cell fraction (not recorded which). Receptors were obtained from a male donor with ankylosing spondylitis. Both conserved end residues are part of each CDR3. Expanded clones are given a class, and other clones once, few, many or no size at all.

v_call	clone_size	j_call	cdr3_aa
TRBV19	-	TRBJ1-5	CASSSNRQGNQPQHF
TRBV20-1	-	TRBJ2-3	CSARVGGQNTDTQYF
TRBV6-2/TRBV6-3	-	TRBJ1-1	CASFEGRSNTEAFF
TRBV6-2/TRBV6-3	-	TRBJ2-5	CASRQAGYQETQYF
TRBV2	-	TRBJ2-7	CASMGLAASYEQYF
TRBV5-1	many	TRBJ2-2	CASSLAVSGGYTGELFF
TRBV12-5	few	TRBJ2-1	CASGLVGRRLAAGSEQFF
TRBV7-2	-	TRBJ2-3	CASSLNGLDSDTQYF
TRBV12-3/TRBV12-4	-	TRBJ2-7	CASSTGTSYEQYF
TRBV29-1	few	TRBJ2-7	CSVVWYQGADEQYF
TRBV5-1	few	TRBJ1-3	CASSFDRLSGNTIYF
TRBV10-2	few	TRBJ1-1	CASSEGVDTEAFF
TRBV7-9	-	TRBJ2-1	CASSLALRTGGYNEQFF
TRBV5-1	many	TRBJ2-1	CASSQVSGRSEQFF
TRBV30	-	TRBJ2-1	CAWSFQGDEQFF
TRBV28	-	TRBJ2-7	CASLKVGAAYEQYF
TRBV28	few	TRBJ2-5	CASSPGIAVQETQYF
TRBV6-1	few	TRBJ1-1	CASRTGQGAQNTEAFF
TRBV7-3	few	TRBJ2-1	CASSLTRQGAVTNEQFF
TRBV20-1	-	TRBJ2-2	CSARGLPTNTGELFF
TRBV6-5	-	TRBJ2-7	CASSYVTSGIHYEQYF
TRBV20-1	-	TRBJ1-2	CSARQGTLSNYGYTF
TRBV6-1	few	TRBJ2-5	CASRGPGQETQYF
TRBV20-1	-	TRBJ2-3	CSARGVDTQYF
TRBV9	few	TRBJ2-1	CASSAPLAGGQSYNEQFF
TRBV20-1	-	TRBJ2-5	CSASLLLGVSETQYF
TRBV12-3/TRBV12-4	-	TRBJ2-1	CASARTGSYNEQFF
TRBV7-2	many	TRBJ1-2	CASSLNRGTLGYTF
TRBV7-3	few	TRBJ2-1	CASSPMLASGYNEQFF
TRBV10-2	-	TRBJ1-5	CASSEWGGGYQPQHF
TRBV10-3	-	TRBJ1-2	CAISPVTATNYGYTF
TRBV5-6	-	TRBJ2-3	CASSFRTAGRSTDTQYF
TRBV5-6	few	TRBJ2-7	CASSLVDGTGVSSEQYF
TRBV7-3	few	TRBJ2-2	CASSLESLGTGRAGELFF
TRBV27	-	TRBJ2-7	CASSSSDRGYEQYF
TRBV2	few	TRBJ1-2	CASSAGQVGYTF
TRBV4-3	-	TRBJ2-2	CASSQGLAGAVDTGELFF
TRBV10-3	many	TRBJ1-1	CAISEQANTEAFF
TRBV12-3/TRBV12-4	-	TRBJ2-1	CASSLPRGQEQFF
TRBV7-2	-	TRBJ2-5	CASSLYRGTETQYF
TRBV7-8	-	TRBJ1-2	CASSPGGGRPGYTF
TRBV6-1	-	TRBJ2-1	CASRGLAGEVNEQFF
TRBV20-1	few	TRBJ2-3	CSAMGLVDTQYF
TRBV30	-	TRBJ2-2	CAWSTGSGELFF
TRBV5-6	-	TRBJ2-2	CASGLGLAGGPNTGELFF